This TCR beta chain was profiled in a study of blood T cell repertoires in COVID-19. About the research overall: The analysed material was cDNA or gDNA that came from T cells, B-cell-depleted T cells, or PBMCs.

CDR1 is ENHRY, CDR2 SYGVKD, per germline. CDR3 length equals 13 residues. J gave up 2 bases and V 8 bases, and 3 bases lay outside the gene matches. In the source study's methods: Estimates of nucleated cell counts were drawn from the amplification of reference gene primers. The assay was immunoSEQ multiplex PCR, and TCRdb's table has in-frame clones only and misses some. V, J and clone size derive from that table, while D and trimming were established from the DNA sequence. Counted here are 130,000 to 150,000 clones, 76% occurring once; the ten biggest clones make up roughly 4.5%. The V call is TRBV10-3, the J call TRBJ1-3; 7 positions match TRBD1. The source is a man between 60 and 75 years old with acute or convalescent COVID-19. Sequenced input: peripheral blood. The CDR3 loop is CAIETGAGNTIYF. CDR3 nucleotide sequence: TGTGCCATCGAAACAGGGGCTGGAAACACCATATATTTT.